These 30 T cell receptor beta chains came from one sample sequenced in a study of identical twins. A single record per CDR3 protein comes from TCRdb applying MiXCR to the 5' RACE reads. The table includes around 250,000 distinct CDR3 sequences, about 8.3% detected once. These sequences were also reported in another study, on yellow fever vaccine responses in identical twins.

What was sequenced was CD8+ T cells sorted from blood. These receptors were taken from a woman under 30 in good health.

Many counts were recorded for this clonotype. This rearrangement joins TRBV7-9 to TRBJ2-1; D gene uncertain. V was cut by 4 bases and J by 8 bases, with 9 bases left in between. The CDR3 is made up of 12 amino acids. CDR1 SEHNR and CDR2 FQNEAQ come from the germline V gene (reference sequence). The CDR3 region is CASSSGYDEQFF. The CDR3 DNA reads TGTGCCAGCAGCTCCGGTTACGATGAGCAGTTCTTC.

This clonotype was seen a handful of times. This chain's CDR3 is CASSTPTSGVRDTQYF. CDR3 DNA sequence: TGTGCCAGCAGCACTCCGACTAGCGGGGTTAGAGATACGCAGTATTTT. The chain joins TRBV3-1 to TRBJ2-3; TRBD2 matches 11 bases. V was pared by 5 bases and J by 5 bases, with 9 bases of the junction left unmatched. The CDR3 loop spans 16 amino acids. Germline lookup yields CDR1 LGHDT and CDR2 YNNKEL (reference sequence).

Ten or more counts support this clonotype. This chain links TRBV5-1 with TRBJ2-2; 9 nucleotides match TRBD1. V dropped 4 bases and J dropped 4; count of bases not matched to a gene: 8. The germline gives CDR1 SGHRS, CDR2 YFSETQ. The CDR3 extends over 16 amino acids. CDR3 sequence reads: CASSPGQGRGTGELFF. The CDR3 DNA reads TGCGCCAGCAGCCCGGGACAGGGTCGTGGCACCGGGGAGCTGTTTTTT.

This clonotype was counted a few times. The chain carries TRBV20-1 and TRBJ2-3; D possibly corresponds to TRBD2 (6 bases). Germline CDR1 is DFQATT and CDR2 is SNEGSKA (reference sequence). V lost 1 base, J lost 5 bases, and 13 bases lay in between. The CDR3 runs 14 residues. The CDR3 spells CSARGGERKDTQYF. For the CDR3, the DNA is TGCAGTGCTAGAGGGGGGGAACGGAAAGATACGCAGTATTTT.

V and J are TRBV20-1 and TRBJ2-1, with D hard to call. The CDR3 runs to 10 residues. V was shortened by 1 base and J by 8 bases, with 3 bases between the two germline ends. In germline, CDR1 is DFQATT, CDR2 SNEGSKA (reference sequence). The CDR3 here is CSARGDEQFF. In DNA form, the CDR3 reads TGCAGTGCTAGAGGAGATGAGCAGTTCTTC.

The gene calls are TRBV9 and TRBJ1-4; maybe TRBD1 (6 bases). CDR1 is SGDLS, CDR2 YYNGEE, per germline. V dropped 6 bases and J dropped 6 bases, with 15 bases sitting between them. The CDR3 consists of 14 residues. For the CDR3, the DNA is TGTGCCAGCACCCAGGGGCTTCAGGATGAAAAACTGTTTTTT. This sequence encodes CASTQGLQDEKLFF.

This clonotype has a handful of counts. The chain uses TRBV30 and TRBJ2-1; tentative D call: TRBD1 (5 bases). Trimming stripped 4 bases from V and 7 bases from J, with 11 bases between. Per the germline V gene, CDR1 is GTSNPN and CDR2 is SVGIG (reference sequence). The CDR3 totals 12 residues. CDR3 sequence: CAWMHRTNEQFF. DNA for the CDR3: TGTGCCTGGATGCACAGGACAAATGAGCAGTTCTTC.

The chain is built from TRBV15 and TRBJ1-5; D gene ambiguous. The CDR3 is 13 residues long. CDR1 and CDR2 (germline): LNHNV, YYDKDF (reference sequence). The germline V and J ends were trimmed by 3 bases and 7 bases, with 10 bases remaining between them. CDR3 nucleotide sequence: TGTGCCACCAGCAGCATATGGGAACAGCCCCAGCATTTT. It yields the protein CATSSIWEQPQHF. The whole variable domain, remainder taken from reference TRBV15 and TRBJ1-5, is DAMVIQNPRYQVTQFGKPVTLSCSQTLNHNVMYWYQQKSSQAPKLLFHYYDKDFNNEADTPDNFQSRRPNTSFCFLDIRSPGLGDTAMYLCATSSIWEQPQHFGDGTRLSIL.

V and J are TRBV7-9 and TRBJ2-7; D unresolved. The CDR3 totals 14 residues. Between the trimmed V and J ends, which lost 1 base and 2 bases, there was a span of 9 bases. Germline CDR1 and CDR2: SEHNR and FQNEAQ (reference sequence). In DNA form, the CDR3 reads TGTGCCAGCAGCTTAGTTAGTCCTGCCTACGAGCAGTACTTC. Translating gives CASSLVSPAYEQYF.

This clonotype was seen many times. The gene calls are TRBV9 and TRBJ2-6; 9 nucleotides line up with TRBD2. Looked up from germline, CDR1 is SGDLS and CDR2 is YYNGEE. The CDR3 runs to 18 residues. J was trimmed by 1 base and V by 3 bases; bases with no gene match: 8. The CDR3 bases are TGTGCCAGCAGCGCCCCGCATAGCGGGGGTTCTGGGGCCAACGTCCTGACTTTC. This sequence encodes CASSAPHSGGSGANVLTF.

This chain uses TRBV4-1 with TRBJ2-3, with D maybe TRBD1 (6 bases). This CDR3 is 14 amino acids long. Per the germline V gene, CDR1 is MGHRA and CDR2 is YSYEKL. V lost 3 bases and J lost 3, with 10 bases in between. The CDR3: CASSHPQGTDTQYF. The CDR3 DNA sequence: TGCGCCAGCAGCCACCCTCAGGGGACAGATACGCAGTATTTT.

The genes are TRBV20-1 and TRBJ1-6; 8 bases are shared with TRBD1. This CDR3 contains 14 residues. CDR1 DFQATT and CDR2 SNEGSKA come from the germline V gene (reference sequence). After removal of 6 bases from V and 9 bases from J, the junction contained 10 bases not matched to a gene. The CDR3 DNA reads TGCAGTGCCAGCCCCGGGACAGGACTTTCACCCCTCCACTTT. Encoded protein: CSASPGTGLSPLHF.

This clonotype was observed many times. This chain uses TRBV27 with TRBJ1-1, with D uncertain. Germline values: CDR1 MNHEY, CDR2 SMNVEV (reference sequence). The CDR3 spans 11 residues. Trimming stripped 6 bases from V and 1 base from J, with 3 bases between. CDR3 coding DNA: TGTGCCAGCAGGGAGAACACTGAAGCTTTCTTT. Residues: CASRENTEAFF.

Turning to this clonotype: One junction end does not reproduce the germline sequence, and a read error may be involved. The chain recombines TRBV10-2 with TRBJ2-7, with TRBD1 identical over 7 bases. Germline assignment: CDR1 WSHSY and CDR2 SAAADI. The CDR3 contains 11 residues. The CDR3 DNA reads as TGCGCCAGCAGGACAGGGTTGCTGGCCAACTTC. Its protein is CASRTGLLANF.

CDR3 nucleotide sequence: TGTGCCAGCAGCTCCCAACTAGCGGAGGGCACAGATACGCAGTATTTT. This gives the protein CASSSQLAEGTDTQYF. The chain carries TRBV11-3 and TRBJ2-3; TRBD2 agrees at 8 bases. The CDR3 covers 16 residues. Looked up from germline, CDR1 is SGHNT and CDR2 is YENEEA. With V trimmed by 4 bases and J by 1 base, 7 bases remained unmatched.

The chain couples TRBV20-1 to TRBJ2-1; D gene unclear. The V gene's germline CDR1 is DFQATT and CDR2 SNEGSKA (reference sequence). The V end was cut by 3 bases, the J end by 1 base, with 13 bases between. The CDR3 is 15 amino acids. The CDR3 is CSARDLEMSYNEQFF. The CDR3 DNA reads TGCAGTGCTAGGGACCTAGAGATGTCCTACAATGAGCAGTTCTTC.

Many counts were recorded for this clonotype. The chain carries TRBV12-5 and TRBJ2-1; no clear D gene. Germline-derived CDR1 and CDR2 are LGHNT and FRNRAP. Between the trimmed V and J ends, which lost 1 base and 7 bases, there was a span of 11 bases. This CDR3 region has 14 residues. CDR3 DNA: TGTGCTAGTGGTTTGGGTACGCAGCCGAATGAGCAGTTCTTC. Its translation is CASGLGTQPNEQFF.

This rearrangement joins TRBV29-1 to TRBJ1-1; 8 nucleotides agree with TRBD1. Per the germline V gene, CDR1 is SQVTM and CDR2 is ANQGSEA. Germline trimming cut 7 bases from V and 7 bases from J; bases unmatched to any gene: 8. This CDR3 spans 12 amino acids. The CDR3 protein is CSANLDRGEAFF. CDR3 sequence (DNA): TGCAGCGCAAACTTAGACAGGGGTGAAGCTTTCTTT.

This clonotype was counted only a few times. The chain is built from TRBV10-3 and TRBJ2-3, with unresolved D. V gave up 0 bases and J gave up 5 bases, with 12 bases separating them. The CDR3 loop spans 15 amino acids. Looked up from germline, CDR1 is ENHRY and CDR2 is SYGVKD. CDR3 region: CAISESGSTGDTQYF. The DNA for the CDR3 is TGTGCCATCAGTGAGTCGGGTTCCACGGGAGATACGCAGTATTTT.

This clonotype has more than one count but fewer than ten. The chain is built from TRBV10-3 and TRBJ2-7, with 10 bases lining up with TRBD1. This CDR3 spans 17 amino acids. The germline V gene has CDR1 ENHRY and CDR2 SYGVKD. Trimming took 2 bases from V and 0 from J; bases not matched to a gene: 7. This chain's CDR3 is CAISETDRGFYSYEQYF. Here the CDR3 DNA reads TGTGCCATCAGTGAGACGGACAGGGGGTTTTACTCCTACGAGCAGTACTTC.

Ten or more counts support this clonotype. The chain carries TRBV7-2 and TRBJ2-5, with D possibly TRBD2 on 6 matching bases. This CDR3 has 16 amino acids. Trimming took 2 bases from V and 3 from J, leaving 16 bases between them. The germline CDR1 and CDR2 sequences are SGHTA and FQGNSA. CDR3 region: CASSLNGGSGKETQYF. CDR3 nucleotide sequence: TGTGCCAGCAGCTTAAATGGTGGTAGCGGCAAAGAGACCCAGTACTTC.

This clonotype appeared a few times. V usage is TRBV27 and J usage is TRBJ2-5; D is unresolved. V dropped 5 bases and J dropped 2 bases, with 9 bases sitting between them. CDR1 MNHEY and CDR2 SMNVEV come from the germline V gene (reference sequence). This CDR3 has 13 amino acids. The CDR3 region is CASSERLQETQYF. The CDR3 nucleotides read TGTGCCAGCAGTGAGCGACTTCAAGAGACCCAGTACTTC.

This clonotype occurred many times. CDR3 residues: CAIKHQDRGEQFF. The CDR3, as DNA: TGTGCCATCAAACACCAGGACAGGGGGGAGCAGTTCTTC. The chain joins TRBV10-3 to TRBJ2-1; 10 nucleotides align to TRBD1. From germline, CDR1 is ENHRY and CDR2 SYGVKD. J gave up 10 bases and V 7 bases, and 7 bases lay outside the gene matches. This CDR3 has 13 amino acids.

The sample holds a few counts of this clonotype. The chain links TRBV7-2 to TRBJ2-2; D gene unclear. V was clipped by 3 bases and J by 5 bases, with 7 bases between them. The CDR3 has 13 residues. Germline V lookup: CDR1 SGHTA, CDR2 FQGNSA. The CDR3 is CASSLVETGELFF. Written as DNA, the CDR3 is TGTGCCAGCAGCTTGGTAGAGACCGGGGAGCTGTTTTTT.

This clonotype was counted at least ten times. CDR3: CASSGTAYEQYF. The CDR3 DNA follows: TGTGCCAGCAGCGGGACAGCCTACGAGCAGTACTTC. The chain is built from TRBV7-2 and TRBJ2-7; 7 nucleotides agree with TRBD1. Trimming removed 5 bases from V and 2 bases from J; junction bases left unmatched: 0. Germline CDR1 is SGHTA and CDR2 is FQGNSA. There are 12 residues in the CDR3.

This clonotype was recorded a few times. The junction departs from the called germline gene at one end, perhaps through a read error. The chain couples TRBV28 to TRBJ1-2, with 8 bases identical to TRBD1. The length of the CDR3 is 13 residues. Germline-derived CDR1 and CDR2 are MDHEN and SYDVKM. CDR3 bases: TGTGCCAGCAGTCCCCCCGACCCCGACAGGGGTTATTTC. Amino acids: CASSPPDPDRGYF.

Note on this clonotype: A single base separates this from a much larger clone, so it may be a read error. The chain links TRBV27 to TRBJ2-1; D uncertain. CDR1 MNHEY and CDR2 SMNVEV come from the germline V gene (reference sequence). This CDR3 region has 14 residues. CDR3 residues: CACSLSLVGNEQFF. CDR3 sequence (DNA): TGTGCCTGCAGTTTGTCTCTGGTTGGGAATGAGCAGTTCTTC.

This clonotype was recorded a few times. CDR3 nucleotide sequence: TGTGCCAGCAGCTCCTCCCAGGGTCTCACCGGGGAGCTGTTTTTT. It codes for CASSSSQGLTGELFF. The V and J genes are TRBV7-6 and TRBJ2-2; D possibly corresponds to TRBD1 (5 bases). The CDR3 spans 15 residues. Between the trimmed V and J ends, which lost 4 bases and 4 bases, there was a span of 13 bases. Looked up from germline, CDR1 is SGHVS and CDR2 is FNYEAQ.

This clonotype was seen repeatedly, ten times or more. The V gene is TRBV25-1, the J gene TRBJ2-7; D tentatively reads TRBD1 or TRBD2 (5 bases each). Germline CDR1 reads MGHDK; CDR2 reads SYGVNS. V lost 1 base and J 5 bases, leaving 12 bases between the germline ends. This CDR3 has 14 residues. CDR3 protein: CASSEWGPRDEQYF. CDR3 DNA sequence: TGTGCCAGCAGTGAATGGGGCCCGAGGGACGAGCAGTACTTC.

This clonotype showed up just a few times. The CDR3 is CASSLEGTSYEQFF. The DNA of the CDR3 is TGCGCCAGCAGCTTGGAAGGGACTAGCTATGAGCAGTTCTTC. The chain uses TRBV5-1 and TRBJ2-1; TRBD2 matches at 9 bases. In germline, CDR1 is SGHRS, CDR2 YFSETQ. Trimming removed 0 bases from V and 8 bases from J; junction bases left unmatched: 3. The CDR3 has 14 amino acids.